This TCR beta chain was recorded in a study of shared clonotypes between healthy human individuals. Study-wide context: Donors had three CD4 naive, three CD4 memory, two CD8 naive and one CD8 memory plate apiece. Study conclusions and caveats: Naive subsets generally exceeded memory subsets in estimated richness. Non-shared clonotypes were found to have lower generation probabilities than the clonotypes that were shared by all four of the sorted-subset donors. Rarefaction showed sorted-subset sequencing was incomplete despite large depth.

The V gene end was trimmed by 0 bases and the J gene end by 2 bases; junction bases not matched to a gene: 1. The CDR3 sequence is 14 residues long. Per the germline V gene, CDR1 is SGHTS and CDR2 is YDEGEE. The table came from immunoSEQ multiplex PCR; TCRdb's copy has only in-frame clones and leaves some out. There are 1,500,000 or so clones in the sample; approximately 98.5% occur only once, and approximately 0.38% lies in the top ten. On this clone itself: Its target is unknown.

The TCR originated in a man aged 25-40 years in good health. Sequencing was done on a sample of naive CD4+ T cells sorted from blood. Subset given: CD45RA+ positively selected. The V gene is TRBV5-8, the J gene TRBJ2-7; 8 nucleotides agree with TRBD1. CDR3 loop: CASSLVRGPYEQYF. CDR3 nucleotide sequence: TGTGCCAGCAGCTTGGTCAGGGGGCCCTACGAGCAGTACTTC.